A single sample gave rise to the 26 T cell receptor beta chains below, sequenced in a study of T cell responses to AZD1222 COVID-19 vaccine. Data came from immunoSEQ multiplex PCR; TCRdb stores just in-frame clones and leaves some out. Of about 130,000 clones in the sample, roughly 87% were seen once. Material: peripheral blood, obtained on day 0 of MenACWY control vaccination. The receptors were gathered from an adult in good health.

The chain is built from TRBV7-2 and TRBJ1-4; tentatively, D is TRBD1 (6 bases). V was shortened by 7 bases and J by 7 bases, with 19 bases between the two germline ends. Germline CDR1 SGHTA, CDR2 FQGNSA. This CDR3 region has 15 residues. This CDR3 is CASTLGGRRVEKLFF. CDR3 bases: TGTGCCAGCACCCTTGGGGGCAGAAGAGTTGAAAAACTGTTTTTT. Full variable domain (remainder filled in from reference TRBV7-2 and TRBJ1-4): GAGVSQSPSNKVTEKGKDVELRCDPISGHTALYWYRQSLGQGLEFLIYFQGNSAPDKSGLPSDRFSAERTGGSVSTLTIQRTQQEDSAVYLCASTLGGRRVEKLFFGSGTQLSVL.

The V and J genes are TRBV5-1 and TRBJ2-5; 12 nucleotides agree with TRBD2. Unmatched junction bases numbered 1, after V lost 3 bases and J lost 4 bases. Germline V CDR1 and CDR2: SGHRS, YFSETQ. This CDR3 has 14 residues. CDR3 protein: CASSSGLAGETQYF. CDR3 DNA sequence: TGCGCCAGCAGCTCGGGACTAGCGGGAGAGACCCAGTACTTC.

This clone has just one count. The chain is built from TRBV27 and TRBJ1-3, with no clear D. CDR1 and CDR2 (germline): MNHEY, SMNVEV (reference sequence). The CDR3 length is 16 residues. Trimming took 3 bases from V and 2 from J, leaving 14 bases between them. The CDR3: CASSFNPPRTGNTIYF. The CDR3 DNA is TGTGCCAGCAGTTTTAACCCCCCGAGGACTGGAAACACCATATATTTT.

The rearrangement joins TRBV2 to TRBJ2-3; the match to TRBD1 covers 9 bases. Germline CDR1 SNHLY, CDR2 FYNNEI. After removal of 4 bases from V and 4 bases from J, the junction contained 12 bases not matched to a gene. This CDR3 has 17 residues. CDR3 DNA sequence: TGTGCCAGCAGTGGAATACCGGGACAGGGTCAGGCAGATACGCAGTATTTT. Its translation is CASSGIPGQGQADTQYF.

The rearrangement joins TRBV7-2 to TRBJ1-1, with 8 bases aligning to TRBD1. Trimming cost V 1 base and J 2 bases; bases outside gene matches: 6. The CDR3 spans 16 residues. CDR1 is SGHTA and CDR2 is FQGNSA in the germline V gene. The CDR3 loop reads CASSLVPGGPNTEAFF. The CDR3 region has the DNA TGTGCCAGCAGCTTAGTTCCAGGGGGCCCTAACACTGAAGCTTTCTTT.

The chain is built from TRBV5-1 and TRBJ2-7, with 8 bases aligning to TRBD1. The CDR3 length is 15 residues. Germline assignment: CDR1 SGHRS and CDR2 YFSETQ. Germline trimming cut 0 bases from V and 5 bases from J; bases unmatched to any gene: 7. The CDR3: CASSLASQGANEQYF. The CDR3 DNA reads TGCGCCAGCAGCTTGGCTTCCCAGGGGGCAAACGAGCAGTACTTC.

The V gene is TRBV24-1, the J gene TRBJ1-2, with D perhaps matching TRBD1 (6 bases). The germline V gene encodes CDR1 KGHDR and CDR2 SFDVKD. The CDR3 sequence is 13 residues long. The V end lost 2 bases, the J end lost 8 bases, and 11 bases lay between the germline ends. Here the CDR3 reads CATSDYRAGGYTF. The CDR3 coding sequence is TGTGCCACCAGTGATTACAGGGCAGGAGGCTACACCTTC.

A remark on this clone: This specimen includes other DNA sequences encoding the same CDR3. The chain is built from TRBV24-1 and TRBJ1-2; D not certain. Germline V lookup: CDR1 KGHDR, CDR2 SFDVKD. This CDR3 spans 12 amino acids. V lost 4 bases and J 0 bases, leaving 2 bases between the germline ends. The CDR3 DNA sequence: TGTGCCACCAGTGACTCTAACTATGGCTACACCTTC. Residues: CATSDSNYGYTF.

The V gene is TRBV7-9, the J gene TRBJ1-5; maybe TRBD1 (5 bases). V gave up 1 base and J gave up 3 bases, with 16 bases separating them. Germline loops: CDR1 SEHNR, CDR2 FQNEAQ (reference sequence). The CDR3 length is 17 residues. The CDR3 coding sequence is TGTGCCAGCAGCTTAGGGTCAGGGACGTCACTCAATCAGCCCCAGCATTTT. Protein sequence: CASSLGSGTSLNQPQHF.

This chain joins TRBV5-1 and TRBJ1-1, with 9 bases aligning to TRBD1. Germline CDR1 is SGHRS and CDR2 is YFSETQ. The CDR3 runs to 16 residues. V lost 4 bases and J lost 1; bases outside the gene matches: 8. Here the CDR3 reads CASSEGQGWKNTEAFF. The CDR3 DNA reads TGCGCCAGCAGCGAAGGACAGGGGTGGAAGAACACTGAAGCTTTCTTT.

The chain recombines TRBV12-3 or TRBV12-4 with TRBJ2-7; D is uncertain. This CDR3 is built from 13 residues. The V and J ends lost 3 bases and 2 bases respectively, with 8 bases between them. CDR3 coding DNA: TGTGCCAGCAGTTTTGGAACAACCTACGAGCAGTACTTC. It encodes CASSFGTTYEQYF.

In this sample, this clone turned up a few times. The chain has TRBV7-9 and TRBJ1-1; maybe TRBD1 (5 bases). The CDR3 runs 15 residues. In germline, CDR1 is SEHNR, CDR2 FQNEAQ (reference sequence). Trimming cost V 4 bases and J 1 base, with 13 bases left between them. CDR3 residues: CASSSRDGKNTEAFF. The CDR3 DNA is TGTGCCAGCAGCTCCCGGGACGGCAAGAACACTGAAGCTTTCTTT.

This clone was seen a handful of times. V usage is TRBV19 and J usage is TRBJ1-1; 10 positions match TRBD1. CDR3 size: 15 residues. CDR1 and CDR2 (germline): LNHDA, SQIVND (reference sequence). Trimming took 3 bases from V and 2 from J; bases not matched to a gene: 3. CDR3 in amino acids: CASSIRTGGNTEAFF. DNA of the CDR3: TGTGCCAGTAGTATCCGGACAGGGGGAAACACTGAAGCTTTCTTT.

The sample holds one count of this clone. V usage is TRBV5-1 and J usage is TRBJ1-3; no definite D call. V lost 4 bases to trimming and J lost 2 bases, with 13 bases between them. The CDR3 extends over 15 amino acids. Germline assignment: CDR1 SGHRS and CDR2 YFSETQ. The CDR3 bases are TGCGCCAGCAGCCGTCCGTCCGGGACTGGAAACACCATATATTTT. Its protein is CASSRPSGTGNTIYF.

The V and J genes are TRBV18 and TRBJ2-6; possible D gene TRBD1, 5 bases. Germline values: CDR1 KGHSH, CDR2 LQKENI. The germline V and J ends were trimmed by 1 base and 2 bases, with 12 bases remaining between them. This CDR3 spans 17 amino acids. This CDR3 is CASSPRRGGTGANVLTF. Written as DNA, the CDR3 is TGTGCCAGCTCACCACGAAGGGGTGGGACTGGGGCCAACGTCCTGACTTTC.

The rearrangement links TRBV27 to TRBJ2-3; D gene unclear. Trimming left V 3 bases short and J 0 bases short, with 16 bases between. There are 17 residues in the CDR3. Germline values: CDR1 MNHEY, CDR2 SMNVEV (reference sequence). CDR3 protein: CASSFNLRAGSTDTQYF. In nucleotides, the CDR3 is TGTGCCAGCAGTTTTAATCTACGGGCAGGTAGCACAGATACGCAGTATTTT.

V is TRBV19 and J is TRBJ2-4; no clear D. In germline, CDR1 is LNHDA, CDR2 SQIVND (reference sequence). The CDR3 runs 14 residues. V was clipped by 1 base and J by 8 bases, with 12 bases between them. The CDR3 sequence: CASSIGWGMDIQYF. CDR3 nucleotide sequence: TGTGCCAGTAGTATAGGTTGGGGTATGGACATTCAGTACTTC.

This clone is a singleton in its sample. This chain joins TRBV19 and TRBJ1-1, with D maybe TRBD1 (6 bases). Trimming took 5 bases from V and 4 from J, leaving 17 bases between them. The CDR3 length is 15 residues. The V gene's germline CDR1 is LNHDA and CDR2 SQIVND (reference sequence). This CDR3 is CASSPDWGAGTEAFF. CDR3 in DNA: TGTGCCAGTAGTCCTGACTGGGGGGCGGGCACTGAAGCTTTCTTT.

V is TRBV7-9 and J is TRBJ1-1, with D uncertain. Germline CDR1 and CDR2: SEHNR and FQNEAQ (reference sequence). The V end was cut by 0 bases, the J end by 8 bases, with 7 bases between. This CDR3 is built from 12 residues. In DNA, the CDR3 is TGTGCCAGCAGCTTAGCGCGAGGGGAAGCTTTCTTT. Translating it yields CASSLARGEAFF.

The genes are TRBV20-1 and TRBJ1-1; D unresolved. The CDR3 sequence is 11 residues long. Germline V CDR1 and CDR2: DFQATT, SNEGSKA (reference sequence). V gave up 5 bases and J gave up 4 bases, with 8 bases separating them. The CDR3 region is CSAPRATEAFF. CDR3 sequence (DNA): TGCAGTGCTCCGCGGGCCACTGAAGCTTTCTTT.

The rearrangement joins TRBV6-1 to TRBJ2-7, with D maybe TRBD1 (6 bases). This CDR3 is built from 16 residues. CDR1 and CDR2 (germline): MNHNS, SASEGT. With 0 bases removed from V and 3 bases from J, the gap between germline ends came to 15 bases. The CDR3 bases are TGTGCCAGCAGTGAAGCACTGACAGGTGCTCACTACGAGCAGTACGTC. Translating it yields CASSEALTGAHYEQYV.

The CDR3 sequence: CASSQDTLLPGRGNSPLHF. The DNA of the CDR3 is TGTGCCAGCAGCCAAGATACGTTGTTGCCTGGGAGGGGGAATTCACCCCTCCACTTT. The chain combines TRBV4-2 with TRBJ1-6; possibly TRBD1 for D (6 bases). The V gene's germline CDR1 is LGHNA and CDR2 YNFKEQ. The CDR3 runs 19 residues. Between the trimmed V and J ends, which lost 0 bases and 7 bases, there was a span of 22 bases.

The chain couples TRBV2 to TRBJ1-6; 7 bases are a match to TRBD1. Germline V gives CDR1 SNHLY, CDR2 FYNNEI. This CDR3 spans 16 amino acids. The trim removed 7 bases at V and 4 bases at J, leaving 10 bases unmatched. This CDR3 reads CASTPTGNGYNSPLHF. CDR3 nucleotide sequence: TGTGCCAGCACCCCGACAGGGAACGGATATAATTCACCCCTCCACTTT.

The chain recombines TRBV19 with TRBJ1-3; 7 bases are shared with TRBD1. J gave up 3 bases and V 5 bases, and 13 bases lay outside the gene matches. CDR3 size: 17 residues. Looked up from germline, CDR1 is LNHDA and CDR2 is SQIVND (reference sequence). CDR3 protein: CASSPSTGRMSGNTIYF. The CDR3 DNA reads as TGTGCCAGTAGTCCTTCGACAGGGAGAATGAGTGGAAACACCATATATTTT.

A single count supports this clone. The V call is TRBV15, the J call TRBJ2-1, with D possibly TRBD2 on 5 matching bases. The CDR3 consists of 14 residues. The V end was cut by 7 bases, the J end by 10 bases, with 20 bases between. CDR1 is LNHNV, CDR2 YYDKDF, per germline (reference sequence). The CDR3 region is CATTGFWAPLEQFF. The CDR3 nucleotides are TGTGCCACCACGGGATTTTGGGCACCTTTAGAGCAGTTCTTC.

The chain links TRBV28 to TRBJ2-3, with D tentatively TRBD1 (6 bases). The CDR3 has 12 amino acids. Germline V gives CDR1 MDHEN, CDR2 SYDVKM. V dropped 7 bases and J dropped 6 bases, with 11 bases sitting between them. The CDR3 region is CASKLRGDTQYF. The CDR3 DNA reads as TGTGCCAGCAAACTGAGGGGGGATACGCAGTATTTT.